This entry is about one T cell receptor beta chain. Using immunoSEQ multiplex PCR, the repertoire was profiled, and TCRdb retains in-frame clones only, with some absent. The sample yields 55,000 to 75,000 clones, approximately 83% seen once. The data are from a study of technical replicates of blood from several donors. Trimming shortened V by 3 bases and J by 7 bases, and 13 bases separated the two germline ends. Germline CDR1 reads SGDLS; CDR2 reads YYNGEE. The CDR3 has 13 amino acids. The chain combines TRBV9 with TRBJ2-5; D remains ambiguous. The sequence was obtained from a human donor in good health. Some clones in this sample may be carry-over from other donors' samples. The sample was PBMCs. The CDR3 sequence is CASSGSGSGTQYF. As DNA, the CDR3 is TGTGCCAGCAGCGGAAGTGGGTCGGGGACCCAGTACTTC.